The 14 T cell receptor beta chains below were found in one sample sequenced in a study of T cells in narcolepsy. Clones were sequenced by immunoSEQ multiplex PCR, and TCRdb holds only the in-frame ones, with some missing. The profile shows roughly 15,000 clones, over 75% of them singletons. Source material: memory (CD45RA-) CD4+ T cells from blood. Receptor source: a human donor in good health.

In this sample, this clone turned up once. The V and J genes are TRBV6-1 and TRBJ1-2; a possible D gene is TRBD1 (6 bases). CDR3 length: 13 amino acids. Germline values: CDR1 MNHNS, CDR2 SASEGT. Trimming stripped 7 bases from V and 7 bases from J, with 16 bases between. CDR3 residues: CASTPLGGRGYTF. CDR3 nucleotides: TGTGCCAGCACCCCCCTAGGGGGACGTGGCTACACCTTC.

This rearrangement joins TRBV4-3 to TRBJ1-1; D gene uncertain. Germline V gene sequence: CDR1 LGHNA, CDR2 YSLEER. The CDR3 is made up of 14 amino acids. Trimming removed 7 bases from V and 4 bases from J, with 16 bases in between. In DNA form, the CDR3 reads TGCGCCAGCAAAATTGGTGCCCAAGGCACTGAAGCTTTCTTT. As protein: CASKIGAQGTEAFF.

The chain combines TRBV4-3 with TRBJ1-1; the D gene is possibly TRBD1 (6 bases). Germline CDR1 and CDR2: LGHNA and YSLEER. There are 15 residues in the CDR3. V lost 4 bases and J 6 bases, leaving 18 bases between the germline ends. As DNA, the CDR3 is TGCGCCAGCAGCCGCCTGGGGGGGCTTGCTTCTGAAGCTTTCTTT. Protein product: CASSRLGGLASEAFF.

This clone was counted only a few times. The chain uses TRBV2 and TRBJ2-3, with 8 bases matching TRBD2. Germline V gives CDR1 SNHLY, CDR2 FYNNEI. The CDR3 spans 12 residues. Trimming took 7 bases from V and 4 from J; bases not matched to a gene: 1. CDR3 sequence: CASKAGADTQYF. The CDR3 DNA sequence: TGTGCCAGCAAAGCGGGGGCAGATACGCAGTATTTT.

The J gene is TRBJ1-1, the V gene TRBV6-1; a weak D match, TRBD1 (5 bases). CDR3 length: 15 amino acids. V was shortened by 4 bases and J by 5 bases, with 17 bases between the two germline ends. The germline V gene has CDR1 MNHNS and CDR2 SASEGT. CDR3 in amino acids: CASSGRGKVGTEAFF. CDR3 nucleotide sequence: TGTGCCAGCAGTGGGCGGGGGAAGGTGGGAACTGAAGCTTTCTTT.

CDR3 protein: CASSKTGQVNTEAFF. The CDR3 DNA reads as TGTGCCAGCTCAAAAACAGGACAAGTGAACACTGAAGCTTTCTTT. The chain uses TRBV18 and TRBJ1-1, with a weak D call TRBD1 (5 bases). CDR1 is KGHSH and CDR2 is LQKENI in the germline V gene. V was trimmed by 5 bases and J by 0 bases, leaving 13 bases between them. The CDR3 length is 15 residues.

This chain uses TRBV10-1 with TRBJ1-1; 12 bases agree with TRBD1. Trimming cost V 10 bases and J 5 bases; bases outside gene matches: 14. The CDR3 spans 16 residues. In germline, CDR1 is WNHNN, CDR2 SYGVQD (reference sequence). The CDR3 loop reads CATAPGQGAERTEAFF. In DNA, the CDR3 is TGCGCCACCGCGCCGGGACAGGGGGCGGAAAGGACTGAAGCTTTCTTT.

This clone was seen more than once but under ten times. The chain is built from TRBV19 and TRBJ2-5; D unresolved. V lost 4 bases, J lost 5 bases, and 8 bases lay in between. The CDR3 loop spans 12 amino acids. Germline V gives CDR1 LNHDA, CDR2 SQIVND (reference sequence). CDR3 in amino acids: CASSNSWETQYF. Written as DNA, the CDR3 is TGTGCCAGTAGTAACTCTTGGGAGACCCAGTACTTC.

The rearrangement joins TRBV4-2 to TRBJ2-6; 11 nucleotides agree with TRBD2. This CDR3 is built from 19 residues. V lost 1 base to trimming and J lost 0 bases; unmatched junction nucleotides: 5. CDR1 is LGHNA, CDR2 YNFKEQ, per germline. The CDR3 nucleotides are TGTGCCAGCAGCCAAGTGACTAGCGGGATGGGCTCTGGGGCCAACGTCCTGACTTTC. Its protein product is CASSQVTSGMGSGANVLTF.

The chain combines TRBV7-2 with TRBJ2-5; D is perhaps TRBD2 (7 bases). The J call could be wrong; TRBJ2-7 is a better fit for the DNA end. The CDR3 consists of 16 residues. Germline values: CDR1 SGHTA, CDR2 FQGNSA. Written as DNA, the CDR3 is TGTGCCAGCAGTATCATGAGGGGGGGCCGCTCCTACGAGCAGTACTTC. Translated, it gives CASSIMRGGRSYEQYF.

This chain connects TRBV6-6 to TRBJ2-1; 7 nucleotides agree with TRBD2. Germline V CDR1 and CDR2: MNHNY, SVGAGI (reference sequence). The CDR3 spans 16 residues. After removal of 5 bases from V and 2 bases from J, the junction contained 9 bases not matched to a gene. The CDR3 DNA reads as TGTGCCAGCAGTCTCCGTTTTAGCGGGCCCTACAATGAGCAGTTCTTC. Amino acid sequence: CASSLRFSGPYNEQFF.

This chain uses TRBV19 with TRBJ2-1, with 12 bases matching TRBD2. CDR1 LNHDA and CDR2 SQIVND come from the germline V gene (reference sequence). V dropped 3 bases and J dropped 8; count of bases not matched to a gene: 11. This CDR3 has 17 amino acids. The CDR3 DNA reads as TGTGCCAGTAGTATGGTAACCCTAGCGGGGGGGCGGGATGAGCAGTTCTTC. Translated: CASSMVTLAGGRDEQFF.

This clone was observed a handful of times. The gene calls are TRBV27 and TRBJ1-2, with D unresolved. CDR3 length: 14 amino acids. The germline V gene has CDR1 MNHEY and CDR2 SMNVEV (reference sequence). The V and J ends lost 5 bases and 0 bases respectively, with 10 bases between them. The chain's CDR3 is CASSHAGTNYGYTF. DNA of the CDR3: TGTGCCAGCAGTCACGCCGGTACTAACTATGGCTACACCTTC.

Details on this clone: This CDR3 fails to terminate in the conserved phenylalanine or tryptophan, so it likely reflects a read error. No DNA is shown, since the ends of the CDR3 on it are uncertain; the CDR3 is the one TCRdb lists. The chain combines TRBV7-9 with TRBJ1-1. Counting both end residues, the CDR3 totals 8 amino acids. CDR1 is SEHNR, CDR2 FQNEAQ, per germline (reference sequence). The CDR3 loop reads CASSLVRR.